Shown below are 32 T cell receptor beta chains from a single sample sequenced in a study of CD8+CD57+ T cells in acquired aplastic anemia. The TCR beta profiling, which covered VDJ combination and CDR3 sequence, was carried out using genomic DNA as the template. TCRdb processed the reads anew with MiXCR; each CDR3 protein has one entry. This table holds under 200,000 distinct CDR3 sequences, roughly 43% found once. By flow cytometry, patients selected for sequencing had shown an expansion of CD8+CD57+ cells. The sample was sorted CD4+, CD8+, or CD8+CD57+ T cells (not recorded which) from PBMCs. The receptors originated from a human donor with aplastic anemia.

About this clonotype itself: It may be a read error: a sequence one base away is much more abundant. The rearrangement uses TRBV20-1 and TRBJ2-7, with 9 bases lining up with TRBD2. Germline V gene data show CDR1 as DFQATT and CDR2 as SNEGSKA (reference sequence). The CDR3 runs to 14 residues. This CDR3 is CSAGEAGGGPEQYF. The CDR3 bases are TGCAGTGCTGGAGAAGCGGGGGGTGGGCCCGAGCAGTACTTC.

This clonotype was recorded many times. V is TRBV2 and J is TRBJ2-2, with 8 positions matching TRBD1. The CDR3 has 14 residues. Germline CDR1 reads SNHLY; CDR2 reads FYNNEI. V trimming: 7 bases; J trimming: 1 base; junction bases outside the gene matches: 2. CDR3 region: CASKDRENTGELFF. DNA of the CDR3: TGTGCCAGCAAGGACAGGGAGAACACCGGGGAGCTGTTTTTT.

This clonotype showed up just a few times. CDR3 bases: TGTGCCATCATCCGACTAGCGGGGCCCATATACGAGCAGTACTTC. It is translated as CAIIRLAGPIYEQYF. V usage is TRBV10-3 and J usage is TRBJ2-7; TRBD2 agrees at 11 bases. The V and J ends lost 7 bases and 4 bases, in that order; junction bases with no gene match: 9. There are 15 residues in the CDR3. Germline assignment: CDR1 ENHRY and CDR2 SYGVKD.

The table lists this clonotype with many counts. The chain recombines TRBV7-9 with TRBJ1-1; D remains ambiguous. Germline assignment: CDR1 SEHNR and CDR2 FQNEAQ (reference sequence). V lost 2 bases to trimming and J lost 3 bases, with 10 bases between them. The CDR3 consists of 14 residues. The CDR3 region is CASSLSRGYTEAFF. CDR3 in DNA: TGTGCCAGCAGCTTATCACGAGGCTACACTGAAGCTTTCTTT.

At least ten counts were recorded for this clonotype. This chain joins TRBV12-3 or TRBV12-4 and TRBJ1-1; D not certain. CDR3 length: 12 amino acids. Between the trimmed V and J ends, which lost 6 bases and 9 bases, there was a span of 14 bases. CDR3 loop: CASRPGITKAFF. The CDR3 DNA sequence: TGTGCCAGCAGACCCGGGATAACGAAAGCTTTCTTT.

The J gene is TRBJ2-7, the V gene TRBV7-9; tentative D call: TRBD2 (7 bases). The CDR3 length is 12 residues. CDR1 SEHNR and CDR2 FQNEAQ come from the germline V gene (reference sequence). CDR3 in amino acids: CDLRGADYEQYF. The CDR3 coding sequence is TGTGACTTACGGGGGGCGGACTACGAGCAGTACTTC.

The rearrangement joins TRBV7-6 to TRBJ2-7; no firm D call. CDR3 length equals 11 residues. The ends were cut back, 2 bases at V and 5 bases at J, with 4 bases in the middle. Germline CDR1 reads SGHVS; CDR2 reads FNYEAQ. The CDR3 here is CASSLSDEQYF. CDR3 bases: TGTGCCAGCAGCTTATCCGACGAGCAGTACTTC.

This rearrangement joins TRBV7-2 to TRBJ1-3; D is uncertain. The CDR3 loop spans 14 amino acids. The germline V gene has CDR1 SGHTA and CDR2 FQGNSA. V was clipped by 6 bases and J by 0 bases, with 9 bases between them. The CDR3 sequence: CASRVTDSGNTIYF. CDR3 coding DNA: TGTGCCAGCAGAGTTACCGACTCTGGAAACACCATATATTTT.

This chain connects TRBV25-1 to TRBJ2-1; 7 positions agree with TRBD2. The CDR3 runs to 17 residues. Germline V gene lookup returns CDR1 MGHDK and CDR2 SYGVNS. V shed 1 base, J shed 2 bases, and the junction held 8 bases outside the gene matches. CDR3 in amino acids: CASSEWEGRVAYNEQFF. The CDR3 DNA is TGTGCCAGCAGTGAATGGGAAGGGAGGGTGGCCTACAATGAGCAGTTCTTC.

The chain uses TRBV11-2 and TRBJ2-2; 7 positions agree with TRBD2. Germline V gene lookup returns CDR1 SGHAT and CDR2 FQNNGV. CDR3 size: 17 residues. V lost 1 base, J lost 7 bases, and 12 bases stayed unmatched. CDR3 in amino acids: CASSLALTGGIIGELFF. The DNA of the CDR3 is TGTGCCAGCAGCTTAGCTCTGACGGGAGGCATCATCGGGGAGCTGTTTTTT. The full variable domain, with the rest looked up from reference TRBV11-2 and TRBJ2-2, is EAGVAQSPRYKIIEKRQSVAFWCNPISGHATLYWYQQILGQGPKLLIQFQNNGVVDDSQLPKDRFSAERLKGVDSTLKIQPAKLEDSAVYLCASSLALTGGIIGELFFGEGSRLTVL.

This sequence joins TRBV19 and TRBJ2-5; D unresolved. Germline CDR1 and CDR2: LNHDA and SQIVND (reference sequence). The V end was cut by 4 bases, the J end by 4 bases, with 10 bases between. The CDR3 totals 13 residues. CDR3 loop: CASSNGDRETQYF. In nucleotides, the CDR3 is TGTGCCAGTAGTAATGGGGATCGAGAGACCCAGTACTTC.

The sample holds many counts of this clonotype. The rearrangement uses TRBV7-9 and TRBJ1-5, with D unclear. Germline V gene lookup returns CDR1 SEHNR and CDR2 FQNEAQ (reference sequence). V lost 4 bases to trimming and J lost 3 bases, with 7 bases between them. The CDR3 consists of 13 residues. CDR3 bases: TGTGCCAGCAGCTCAGCCCTCAATCAGCCCCAGCATTTT. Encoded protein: CASSSALNQPQHF.

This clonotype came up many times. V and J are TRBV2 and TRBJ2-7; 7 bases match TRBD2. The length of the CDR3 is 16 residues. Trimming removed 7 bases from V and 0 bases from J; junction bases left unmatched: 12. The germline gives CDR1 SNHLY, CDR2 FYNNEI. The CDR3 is CASTLKAGPSSYEQYF. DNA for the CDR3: TGTGCCAGCACCTTAAAAGCGGGGCCGAGCTCCTACGAGCAGTACTTC.

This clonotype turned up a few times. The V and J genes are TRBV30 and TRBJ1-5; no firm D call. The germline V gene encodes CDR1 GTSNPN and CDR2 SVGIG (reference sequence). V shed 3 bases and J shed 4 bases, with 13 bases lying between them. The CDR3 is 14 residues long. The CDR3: CAWRPPAVNQPQHF. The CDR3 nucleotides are TGTGCCTGGAGGCCCCCGGCCGTAAATCAGCCCCAGCATTTT.

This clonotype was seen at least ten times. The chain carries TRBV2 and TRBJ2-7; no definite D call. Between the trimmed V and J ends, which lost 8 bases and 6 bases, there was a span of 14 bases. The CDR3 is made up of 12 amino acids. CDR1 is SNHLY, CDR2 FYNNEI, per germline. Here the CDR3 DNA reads TGTGCCAGCGGCCTGAATTATCTCGAGCAGTACTTC. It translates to CASGLNYLEQYF.

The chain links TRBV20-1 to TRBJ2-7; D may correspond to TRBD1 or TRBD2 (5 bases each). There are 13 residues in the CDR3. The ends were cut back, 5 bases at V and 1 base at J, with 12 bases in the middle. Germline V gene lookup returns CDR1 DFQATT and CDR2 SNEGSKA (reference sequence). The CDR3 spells CSAYPGPSYEQYF. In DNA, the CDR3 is TGCAGTGCTTATCCGGGACCTTCCTACGAGCAGTACTTC.

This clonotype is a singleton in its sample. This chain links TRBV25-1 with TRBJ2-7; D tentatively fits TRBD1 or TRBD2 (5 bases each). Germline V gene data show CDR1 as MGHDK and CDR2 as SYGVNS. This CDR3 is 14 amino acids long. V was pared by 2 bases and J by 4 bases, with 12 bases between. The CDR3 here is CASSEAGTRYEQYF. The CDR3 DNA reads TGTGCCAGCAGTGAAGCCGGGACCAGATACGAGCAGTACTTC.

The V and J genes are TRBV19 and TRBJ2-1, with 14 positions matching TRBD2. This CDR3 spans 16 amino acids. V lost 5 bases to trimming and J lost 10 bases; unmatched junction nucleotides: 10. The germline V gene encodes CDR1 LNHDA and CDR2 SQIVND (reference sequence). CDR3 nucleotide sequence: TGTGCCAGTAGTGTTACCGGGACTAGCGGGAGTAAAGAGCAGTTCTTC. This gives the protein CASSVTGTSGSKEQFF.

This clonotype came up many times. DNA for the CDR3: TGTGCCACACATAGGAGGGAACGAACGAATGAGCAGTTCTTC. It translates to CATHRRERTNEQFF. The chain couples TRBV5-4 to TRBJ2-1, with D perhaps matching TRBD2 (6 bases). CDR1 and CDR2 from the germline V gene are SGHNT and YYREEE (reference sequence). This CDR3 comprises 14 residues. V lost 9 bases and J 7 bases, leaving 20 bases between the germline ends. Full variable domain (outside the CDR3, taken from reference TRBV5-4 and TRBJ2-1): ETGVTQSPTHLIKTRGQQVTLRCSSQSGHNTVSWYQQALGQGPQFIFQYYREEENGRGNFPPRFSGLQFPNYSSELNVNALELDDSALYLCATHRRERTNEQFFGPGTRLTVL.

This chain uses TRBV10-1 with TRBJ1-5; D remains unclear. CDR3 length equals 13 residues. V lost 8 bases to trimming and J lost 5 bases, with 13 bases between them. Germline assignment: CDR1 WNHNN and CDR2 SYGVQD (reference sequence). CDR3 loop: CASRSQRDQPQHF. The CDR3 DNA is TGCGCCAGCCGGAGCCAGAGGGATCAGCCCCAGCATTTT.

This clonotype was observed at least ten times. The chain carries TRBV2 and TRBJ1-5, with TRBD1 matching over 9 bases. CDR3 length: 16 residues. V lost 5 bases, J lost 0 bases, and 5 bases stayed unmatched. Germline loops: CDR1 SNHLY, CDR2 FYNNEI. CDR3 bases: TGTGCCAGCAGTCCCCGGGACAGGGATAGCAATCAGCCCCAGCATTTT. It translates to CASSPRDRDSNQPQHF.

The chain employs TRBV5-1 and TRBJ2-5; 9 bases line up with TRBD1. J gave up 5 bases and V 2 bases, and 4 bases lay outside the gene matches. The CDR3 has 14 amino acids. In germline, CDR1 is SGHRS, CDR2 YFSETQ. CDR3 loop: CASSFGQGQETQYF. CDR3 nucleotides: TGCGCCAGCAGCTTCGGACAGGGGCAGGAGACCCAGTACTTC. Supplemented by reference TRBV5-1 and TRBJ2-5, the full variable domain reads KAGVTQTPRYLIKTRGQQVTLSCSPISGHRSVSWYQQTPGQGLQFLFEYFSETQRNKGNFPGRFSGRQFSNSRSEMNVSTLELGDSALYLCASSFGQGQETQYFGPGTRLLVL.

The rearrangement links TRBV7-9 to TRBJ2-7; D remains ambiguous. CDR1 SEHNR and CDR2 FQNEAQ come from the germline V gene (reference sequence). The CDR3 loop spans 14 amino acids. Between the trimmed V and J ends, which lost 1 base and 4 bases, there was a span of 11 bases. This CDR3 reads CASSLVGYGYEQYF. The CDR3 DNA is TGTGCCAGCAGCTTAGTCGGGTATGGGTACGAGCAGTACTTC.

The CDR3 DNA follows: TGTGCCAGCAGCCGACAACCGGGACTAGCGTCCAATGAGCAGTTCTTC. Amino acids: CASSRQPGLASNEQFF. The chain combines TRBV11-2 with TRBJ2-1; 10 nucleotides agree with TRBD2. Germline assignment: CDR1 SGHAT and CDR2 FQNNGV. The length of the CDR3 is 16 residues. V was pared by 5 bases and J by 6 bases, with 10 bases of the junction left unmatched. The full variable domain, completed using reference TRBV11-2 and TRBJ2-1, is EAGVAQSPRYKIIEKRQSVAFWCNPISGHATLYWYQQILGQGPKLLIQFQNNGVVDDSQLPKDRFSAERLKGVDSTLKIQPAKLEDSAVYLCASSRQPGLASNEQFFGPGTRLTVL.

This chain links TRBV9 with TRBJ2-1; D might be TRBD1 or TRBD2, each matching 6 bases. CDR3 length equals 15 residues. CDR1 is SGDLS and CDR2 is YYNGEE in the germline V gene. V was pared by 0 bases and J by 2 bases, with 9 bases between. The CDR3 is CASSVGGGTYNEQFF. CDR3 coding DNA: TGTGCCAGCAGCGTAGGAGGGGGGACCTACAATGAGCAGTTCTTC.

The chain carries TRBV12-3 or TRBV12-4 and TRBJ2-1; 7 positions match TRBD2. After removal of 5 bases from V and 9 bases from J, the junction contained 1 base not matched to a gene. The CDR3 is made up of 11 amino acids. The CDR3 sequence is CASSPGGEQFF. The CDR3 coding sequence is TGTGCCAGCAGTCCGGGGGGTGAGCAGTTCTTC.

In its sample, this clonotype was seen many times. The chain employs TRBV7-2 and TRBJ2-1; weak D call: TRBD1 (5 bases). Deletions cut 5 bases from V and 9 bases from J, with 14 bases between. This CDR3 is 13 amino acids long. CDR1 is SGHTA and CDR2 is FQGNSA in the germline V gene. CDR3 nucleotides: TGTGCCAGCAGCGGGCAGGGCAGCGCTGAGCAGTTCTTC. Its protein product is CASSGQGSAEQFF.

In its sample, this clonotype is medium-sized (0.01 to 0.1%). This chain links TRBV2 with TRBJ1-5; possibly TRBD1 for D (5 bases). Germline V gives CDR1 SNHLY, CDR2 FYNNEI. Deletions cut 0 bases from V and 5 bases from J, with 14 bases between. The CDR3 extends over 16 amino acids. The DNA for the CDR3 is TGTGCCAGCAGTGAAGCTGGGACTATAGCCGATCAGCCCCAGCATTTT. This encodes CASSEAGTIADQPQHF.

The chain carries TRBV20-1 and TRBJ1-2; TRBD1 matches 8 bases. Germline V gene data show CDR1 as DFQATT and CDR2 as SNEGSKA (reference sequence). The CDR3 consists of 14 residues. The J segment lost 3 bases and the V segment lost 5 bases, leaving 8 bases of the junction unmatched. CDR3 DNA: TGCAGTGCTCAAGGGACAGGAATTCACTATGGCTACACCTTC. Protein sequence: CSAQGTGIHYGYTF.

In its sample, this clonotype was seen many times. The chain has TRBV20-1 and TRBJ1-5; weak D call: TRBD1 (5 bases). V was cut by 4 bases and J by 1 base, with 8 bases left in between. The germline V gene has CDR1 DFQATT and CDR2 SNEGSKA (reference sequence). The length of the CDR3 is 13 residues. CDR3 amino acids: CSANRDSNQPQHF. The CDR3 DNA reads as TGCAGTGCTAACCGGGACAGCAATCAGCCCCAGCATTTT.

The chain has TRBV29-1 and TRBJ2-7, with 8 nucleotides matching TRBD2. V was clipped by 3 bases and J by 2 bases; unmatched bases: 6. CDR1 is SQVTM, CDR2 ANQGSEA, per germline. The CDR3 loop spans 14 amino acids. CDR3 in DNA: TGCAGCGTTGACCCCCCTAGCGGGCCCTACGAGCAGTACTTC. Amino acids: CSVDPPSGPYEQYF.

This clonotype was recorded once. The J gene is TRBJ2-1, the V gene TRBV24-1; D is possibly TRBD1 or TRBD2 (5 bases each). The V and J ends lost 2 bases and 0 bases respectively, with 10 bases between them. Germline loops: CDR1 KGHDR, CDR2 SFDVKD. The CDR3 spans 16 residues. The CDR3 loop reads CATSDSGTRSYNEQFF. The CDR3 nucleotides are TGTGCCACCAGTGATTCCGGGACCCGCTCCTACAATGAGCAGTTCTTC.